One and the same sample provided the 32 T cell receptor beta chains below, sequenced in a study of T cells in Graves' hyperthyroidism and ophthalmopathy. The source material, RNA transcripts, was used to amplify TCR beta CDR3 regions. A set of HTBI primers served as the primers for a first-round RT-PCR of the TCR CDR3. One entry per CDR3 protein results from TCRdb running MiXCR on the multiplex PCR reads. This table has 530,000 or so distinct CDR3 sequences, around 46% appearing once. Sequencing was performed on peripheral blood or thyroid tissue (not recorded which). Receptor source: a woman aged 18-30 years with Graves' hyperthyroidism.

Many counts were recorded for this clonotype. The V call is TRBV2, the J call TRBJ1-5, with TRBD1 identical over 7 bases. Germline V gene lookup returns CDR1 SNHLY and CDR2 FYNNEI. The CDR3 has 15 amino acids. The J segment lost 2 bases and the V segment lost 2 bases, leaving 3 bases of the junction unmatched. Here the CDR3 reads CASSEYRGGNQPQHF. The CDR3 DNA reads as TGTGCCAGCAGTGAATACAGGGGTGGCAATCAGCCCCAGCATTTT.

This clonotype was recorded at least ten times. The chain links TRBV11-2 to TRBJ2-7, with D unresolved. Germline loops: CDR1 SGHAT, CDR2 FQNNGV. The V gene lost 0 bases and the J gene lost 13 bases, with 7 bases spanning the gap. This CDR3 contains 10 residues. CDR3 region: CASSLDRYYF. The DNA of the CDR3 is TGTGCCAGCAGCTTAGATCGTTATTACTTC.

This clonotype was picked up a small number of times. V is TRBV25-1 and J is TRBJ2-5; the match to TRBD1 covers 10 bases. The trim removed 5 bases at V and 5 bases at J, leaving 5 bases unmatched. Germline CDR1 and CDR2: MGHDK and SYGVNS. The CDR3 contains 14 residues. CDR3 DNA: TGTGCCAGCAGTAGGGACAGGGGAGAGGAGACCCAGTACTTC. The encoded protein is CASSRDRGEETQYF.

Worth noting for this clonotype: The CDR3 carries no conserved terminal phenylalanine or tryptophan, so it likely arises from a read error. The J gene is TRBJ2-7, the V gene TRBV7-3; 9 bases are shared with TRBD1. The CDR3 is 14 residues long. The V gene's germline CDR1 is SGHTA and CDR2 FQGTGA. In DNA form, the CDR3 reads TGCGCCAGCAGCCTACCGGGACAGGGCTACGAGCAGTACCTC. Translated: CASSLPGQGYEQYL.

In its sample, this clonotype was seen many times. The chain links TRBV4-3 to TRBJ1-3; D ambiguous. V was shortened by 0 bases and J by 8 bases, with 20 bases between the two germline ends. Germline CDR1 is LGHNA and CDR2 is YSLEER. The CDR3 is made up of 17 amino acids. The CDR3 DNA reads TGCGCCAGCAGCCAAGATCGGTCGTTTGTCCTCGGAGACACCATATATTTT. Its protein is CASSQDRSFVLGDTIYF.

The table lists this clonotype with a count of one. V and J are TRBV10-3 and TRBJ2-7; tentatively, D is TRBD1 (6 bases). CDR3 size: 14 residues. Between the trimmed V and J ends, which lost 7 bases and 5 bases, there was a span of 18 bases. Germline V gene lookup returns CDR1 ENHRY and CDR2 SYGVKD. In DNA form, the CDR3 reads TGTGCCATCACAGGGGAGTGGGAGACACACGAGCAGTACTTC. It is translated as CAITGEWETHEQYF.

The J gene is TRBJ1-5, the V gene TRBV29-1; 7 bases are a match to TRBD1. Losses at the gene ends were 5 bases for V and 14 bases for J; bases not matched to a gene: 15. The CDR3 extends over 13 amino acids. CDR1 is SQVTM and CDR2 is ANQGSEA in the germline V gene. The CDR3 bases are TGCAGCGTTTTACAGGGGTTACAACCCTACGAGCATTTT. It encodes CSVLQGLQPYEHF.

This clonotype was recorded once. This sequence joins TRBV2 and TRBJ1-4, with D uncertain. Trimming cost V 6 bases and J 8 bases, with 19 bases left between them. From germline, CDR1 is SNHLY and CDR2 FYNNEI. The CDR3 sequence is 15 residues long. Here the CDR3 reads CASRSRLNRGEKLFF. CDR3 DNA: TGTGCCAGCAGAAGCCGTCTTAATCGCGGGGAAAAACTGTTTTTT.

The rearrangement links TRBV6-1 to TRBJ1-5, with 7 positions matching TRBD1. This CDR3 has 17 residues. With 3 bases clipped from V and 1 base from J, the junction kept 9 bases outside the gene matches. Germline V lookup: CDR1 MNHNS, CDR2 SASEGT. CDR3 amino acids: CASSDRPGGLSNQPQHF. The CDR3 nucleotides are TGTGCCAGCAGTGACAGGCCAGGGGGACTAAGCAATCAGCCCCAGCATTTT.

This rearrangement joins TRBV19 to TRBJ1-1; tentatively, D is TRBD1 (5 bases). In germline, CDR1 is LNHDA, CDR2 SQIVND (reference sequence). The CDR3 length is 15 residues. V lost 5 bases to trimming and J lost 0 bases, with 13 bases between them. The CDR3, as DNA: TGTGCCAGTAGTGCATCCGACAGAGTGAACACTGAAGCTTTCTTT. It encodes CASSASDRVNTEAFF.

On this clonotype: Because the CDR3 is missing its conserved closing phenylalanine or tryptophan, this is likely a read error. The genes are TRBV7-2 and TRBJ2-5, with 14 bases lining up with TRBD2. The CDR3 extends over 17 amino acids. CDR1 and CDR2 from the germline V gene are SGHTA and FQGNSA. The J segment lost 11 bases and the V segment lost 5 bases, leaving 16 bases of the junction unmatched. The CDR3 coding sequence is TGTGCCAGCAGCCTCCGACTAGCGGGAGGGCCCACAGATACGCAGTACTCC. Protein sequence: CASSLRLAGGPTDTQYS.

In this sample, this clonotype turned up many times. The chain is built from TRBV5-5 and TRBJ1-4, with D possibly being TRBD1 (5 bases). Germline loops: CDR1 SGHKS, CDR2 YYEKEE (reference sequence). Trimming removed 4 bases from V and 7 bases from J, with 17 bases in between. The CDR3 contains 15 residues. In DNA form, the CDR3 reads TGTGCCAGCAGCGAGGACCCCGGGAGGGGTGAAAAACTGTTTTTT. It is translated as CASSEDPGRGEKLFF.

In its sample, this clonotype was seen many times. DNA of the CDR3: TGCGCCAGCCGTTCGGACCGGGACGGGGACGGGGAGACCCAGTACTTC. It encodes CASRSDRDGDGETQYF. The chain has TRBV4-3 and TRBJ2-5, with D perhaps matching TRBD1 or TRBD2 (5 bases each). The CDR3 consists of 16 residues. Deletions cut 8 bases from V and 5 bases from J, with 24 bases between. Germline CDR1 LGHNA, CDR2 YSLEER.

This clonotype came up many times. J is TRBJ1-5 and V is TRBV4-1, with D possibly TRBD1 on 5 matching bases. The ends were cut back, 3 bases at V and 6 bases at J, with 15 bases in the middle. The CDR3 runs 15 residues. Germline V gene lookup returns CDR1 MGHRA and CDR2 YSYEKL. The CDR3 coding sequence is TGCGCCAGCAGCCACAACCAGGGCGGGAGTCAGCCCCAGCATTTT. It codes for CASSHNQGGSQPQHF.

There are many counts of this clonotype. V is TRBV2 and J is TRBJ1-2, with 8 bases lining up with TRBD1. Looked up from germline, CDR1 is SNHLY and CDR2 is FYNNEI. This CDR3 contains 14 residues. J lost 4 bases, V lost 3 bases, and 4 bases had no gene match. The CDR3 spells CASSEGQAVYGYTF. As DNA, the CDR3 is TGTGCCAGCAGTGAGGGACAGGCGGTCTATGGCTACACCTTC. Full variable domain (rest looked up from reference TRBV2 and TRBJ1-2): EPEVTQTPSHQVTQMGQEVILRCVPISNHLYFYWYRQILGQKVEFLVSFYNNEISEKSEIFDDQFSVERPDGSNFTLKIRSTKLEDSAMYFCASSEGQAVYGYTFGSGTRLTVV.

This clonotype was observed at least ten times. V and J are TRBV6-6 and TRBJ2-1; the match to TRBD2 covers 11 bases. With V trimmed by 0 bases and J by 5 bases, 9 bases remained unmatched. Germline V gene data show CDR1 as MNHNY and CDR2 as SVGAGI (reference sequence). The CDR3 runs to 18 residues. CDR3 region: CASSYSPGPGLADNEQFF. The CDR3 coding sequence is TGTGCCAGCAGTTACTCGCCCGGCCCGGGACTAGCGGACAATGAGCAGTTCTTC.

CDR3 DNA sequence: TGTGCCAGCACGTCGGACAATAATTCACCCCTCCACTTT. Its protein is CASTSDNNSPLHF. The chain uses TRBV6-5 and TRBJ1-6, with a weak D call TRBD1 (5 bases). Germline assignment: CDR1 MNHEY and CDR2 SVGAGI. This CDR3 spans 13 amino acids. V dropped 7 bases and J dropped 5 bases, with 9 bases sitting between them.

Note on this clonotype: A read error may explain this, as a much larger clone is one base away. The CDR3 is CASSFGRGGGNTIYF. DNA of the CDR3: TGTGCCAGCAGCTTTGGTCGGGGGGGCGGAAACACCATATATTTT. The chain carries TRBV13 and TRBJ1-3, with D maybe TRBD1 (6 bases). V lost 3 bases and J 4 bases, leaving 13 bases between the germline ends. This CDR3 comprises 15 residues. CDR1 and CDR2 (germline): PRHDT, FYEKMQ (reference sequence).

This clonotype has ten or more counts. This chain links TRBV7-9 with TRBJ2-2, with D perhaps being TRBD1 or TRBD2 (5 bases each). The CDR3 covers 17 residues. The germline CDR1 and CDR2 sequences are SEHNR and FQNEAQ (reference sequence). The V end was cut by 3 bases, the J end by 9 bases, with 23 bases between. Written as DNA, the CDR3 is TGTGCCAGCAGCTTTTCGCCCTCCGGGACCCTAGCCAGGGAGCTGTTTTTT. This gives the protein CASSFSPSGTLARELFF.

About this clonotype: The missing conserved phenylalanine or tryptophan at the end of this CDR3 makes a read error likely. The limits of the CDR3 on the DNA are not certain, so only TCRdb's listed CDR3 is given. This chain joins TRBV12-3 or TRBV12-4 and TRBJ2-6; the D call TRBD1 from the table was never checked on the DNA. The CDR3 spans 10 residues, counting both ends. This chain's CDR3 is CASSRRQGTS.

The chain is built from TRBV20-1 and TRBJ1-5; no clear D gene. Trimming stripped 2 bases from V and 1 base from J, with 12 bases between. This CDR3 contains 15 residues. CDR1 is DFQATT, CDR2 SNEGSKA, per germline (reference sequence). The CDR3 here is CSARRASGSNQPQHF. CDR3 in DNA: TGCAGTGCTAGACGGGCTAGCGGGAGCAATCAGCCCCAGCATTTT.

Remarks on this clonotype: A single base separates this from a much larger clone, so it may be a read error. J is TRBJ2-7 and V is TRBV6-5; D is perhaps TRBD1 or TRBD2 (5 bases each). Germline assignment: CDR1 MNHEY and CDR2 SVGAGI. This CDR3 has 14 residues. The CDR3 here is CASRPPGRAYEQCF. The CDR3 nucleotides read TGTGCCAGCAGACCTCCGGGACGAGCCTACGAGCAGTGCTTC.

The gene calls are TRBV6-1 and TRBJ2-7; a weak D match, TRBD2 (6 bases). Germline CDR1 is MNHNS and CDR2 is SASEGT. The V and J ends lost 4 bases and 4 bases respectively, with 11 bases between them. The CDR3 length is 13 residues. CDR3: CASSGPRGYEQYF. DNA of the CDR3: TGTGCCAGCAGTGGACCTCGGGGGTACGAGCAGTACTTC.

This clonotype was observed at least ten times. The CDR3 reads CATSPTAGETQYF. CDR3 coding DNA: TGTGCCACCAGCCCGACAGCGGGAGAGACCCAGTACTTC. This chain uses TRBV10-3 with TRBJ2-5; weak D call: TRBD2 (6 bases). The CDR3 has 13 amino acids. Per germline, CDR1 ENHRY and CDR2 SYGVKD. Trimming stripped 10 bases from V and 4 bases from J, with 16 bases between.

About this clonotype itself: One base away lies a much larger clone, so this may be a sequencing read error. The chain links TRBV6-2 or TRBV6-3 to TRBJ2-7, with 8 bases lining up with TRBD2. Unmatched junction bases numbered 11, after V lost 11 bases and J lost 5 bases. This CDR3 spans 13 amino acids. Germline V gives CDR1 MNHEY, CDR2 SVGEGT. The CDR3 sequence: CAGISGSFDEQYF. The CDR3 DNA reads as TGTGCCGGCATCAGCGGGAGTTTCGACGAGCAGTACTTC.

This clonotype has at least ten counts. DNA of the CDR3: TGTGCCAGTCAGCAGACGGGAGGTGGCGAGCAGTACTTC. Amino acids: CASQQTGGGEQYF. The chain employs TRBV19 and TRBJ2-7, with 7 bases that match TRBD2. The CDR3 extends over 13 amino acids. Germline lookup yields CDR1 LNHDA and CDR2 SQIVND (reference sequence). Trimming removed 8 bases from V and 6 bases from J; junction bases left unmatched: 10.

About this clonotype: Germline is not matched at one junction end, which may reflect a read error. The CDR3 DNA sequence: TGTGCCAGCAGTGAGTCGGGGGGTGGGACTGAAGCTTTATTT. Encoded protein: CASSESGGGTEALF. The rearrangement links TRBV6-4 to TRBJ1-1; maybe TRBD1 (5 bases). The CDR3 covers 14 residues. Per the germline V gene, CDR1 is MRHNA and CDR2 is SNTAGT.

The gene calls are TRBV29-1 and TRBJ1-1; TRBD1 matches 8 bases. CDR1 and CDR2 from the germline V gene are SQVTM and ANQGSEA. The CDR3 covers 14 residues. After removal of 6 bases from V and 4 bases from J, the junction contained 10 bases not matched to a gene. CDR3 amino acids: CSVGSGTGGTEAFF. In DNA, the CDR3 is TGCAGCGTGGGCTCCGGGACAGGTGGCACTGAAGCTTTCTTT. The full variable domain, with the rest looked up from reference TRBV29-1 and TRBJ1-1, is SAVISQKPSRDICQRGTSLTIQCQVDSQVTMMFWYRQQPGQSLTLIATANQGSEATYESGFVIDKFPISRPNLTFSTLTVSNMSPEDSSIYLCSVGSGTGGTEAFFGQGTRLTVV.

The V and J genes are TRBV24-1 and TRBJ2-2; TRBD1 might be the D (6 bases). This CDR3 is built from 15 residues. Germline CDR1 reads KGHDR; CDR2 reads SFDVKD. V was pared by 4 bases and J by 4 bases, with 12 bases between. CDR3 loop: CATSDPTGPTGELFF. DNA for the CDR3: TGTGCCACCAGTGACCCGACAGGCCCCACCGGGGAGCTGTTTTTT.

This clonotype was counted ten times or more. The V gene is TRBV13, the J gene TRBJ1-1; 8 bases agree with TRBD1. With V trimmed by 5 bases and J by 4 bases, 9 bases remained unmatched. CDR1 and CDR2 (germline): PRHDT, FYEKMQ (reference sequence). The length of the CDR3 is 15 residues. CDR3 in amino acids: CASSHRDRPRTEAFF. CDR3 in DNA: TGTGCCAGCAGCCACCGGGACAGGCCTCGCACTGAAGCTTTCTTT.

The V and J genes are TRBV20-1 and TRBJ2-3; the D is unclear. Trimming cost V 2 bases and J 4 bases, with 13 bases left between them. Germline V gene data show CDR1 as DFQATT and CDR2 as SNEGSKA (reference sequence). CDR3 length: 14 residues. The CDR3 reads CSARPTEAADTQYF. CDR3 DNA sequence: TGCAGTGCTAGACCCACCGAGGCGGCAGATACGCAGTATTTT.

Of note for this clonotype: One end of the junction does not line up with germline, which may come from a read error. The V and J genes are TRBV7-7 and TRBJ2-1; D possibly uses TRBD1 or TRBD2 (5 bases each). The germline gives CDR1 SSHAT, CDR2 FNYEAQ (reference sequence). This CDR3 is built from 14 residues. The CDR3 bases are TGTGCTAGCAGCTTACATAGGGACCACAATGAGCAGTTCTTC. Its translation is CASSLHRDHNEQFF.